A single sample is the source of the 3 T cell receptor beta chains below, sequenced in a study of blood T cells in healthy people across ages. A second PCR of about 7 to 12 cycles used a sample-barcoded 5' primer and a J-beta primer mix. In TCRdb, the 5' RACE reads were re-called with MiXCR into one record per CDR3 protein. The repertoire includes around 870,000 distinct CDR3 sequences, 29% of them detected once, and 15% to 20% sits in the top ten. The specimen sequenced was blood. These receptors were taken from a woman at least 80 years old in good health.

This clonotype was observed many times. The V and J genes are TRBV12-3 or TRBV12-4 and TRBJ1-6, with a possible D match to TRBD1 (6 bases). The CDR3 totals 15 residues. Deletions cut 6 bases from V and 4 bases from J, with 13 bases between. The CDR3 reads CASSKDRRYNSPLHF. CDR3 DNA: TGTGCCAGCAGCAAGGACAGAAGATATAATTCACCCCTCCACTTT.

The chain joins TRBV18 to TRBJ2-5; either TRBD1 or TRBD2 may supply D (5 bases each). The end of the DNA aligns better with TRBJ2-7, so the J call may be wrong. The CDR3 has 17 amino acids. The germline CDR1 and CDR2 sequences are KGHSH and LQKENI. The DNA for the CDR3 is TGTGCCAGCTCACCCCGGGACCAAAAGTTGGAGTGCTACGAGCAGTACTTC. Amino acid sequence: CASSPRDQKLECYEQYF.

The rearrangement links TRBV7-2 to TRBJ1-6; D unresolved. CDR3 length: 12 residues. Germline CDR1 and CDR2: SGHTA and FQGNSA. V was shortened by 2 bases and J by 12 bases, with 8 bases between the two germline ends. The chain's CDR3 is CASSLRLEPLHF. The CDR3 nucleotides are TGTGCCAGCAGCTTAAGGTTAGAACCCCTCCACTTT.